This entry lists 8 T cell receptor beta chains sequenced from one sample in a study of blood T cell repertoires in COVID-19. TCRdb keeps only in-frame clones here, not all; method: immunoSEQ multiplex PCR. The sample contains 300,000 to 500,000 clones, around 90% of which appear only once. The sample was PBMCs or T cells enriched from blood (not recorded which). These receptors were collected from a middle-aged woman with acute COVID-19.

V usage is TRBV7-9 and J usage is TRBJ1-3, with 8 positions matching TRBD1. The CDR3 covers 17 residues. Looked up from germline, CDR1 is SEHNR and CDR2 is FQNEAQ (reference sequence). The junction had 9 bases not matched to a gene; V was cut back by 5 bases and J by 0 bases. The DNA for the CDR3 is TGTGCCAGCAGCCCTTGGACAGGGCATCTCTCTGGAAACACCATATATTTT. Translated, it gives CASSPWTGHLSGNTIYF.

The chain is built from TRBV5-6 and TRBJ2-1; no clear D gene. V was pared by 0 bases and J by 4 bases, with 8 bases between. Germline V gene sequence: CDR1 SGHDT, CDR2 YYEEEE. The CDR3 is 14 residues long. The CDR3, as DNA: TGTGCCAGCAGCTTGGAGAGAATGTACAATGAGCAGTTCTTC. Protein product: CASSLERMYNEQFF.

This clone showed up just a few times. The chain links TRBV4-1 to TRBJ2-2; 8 bases are a match to TRBD2. CDR1 is MGHRA, CDR2 YSYEKL, per germline. The trim removed 4 bases at V and 1 base at J, leaving 2 bases unmatched. This CDR3 has 15 amino acids. The DNA for the CDR3 is TGCGCCAGCAGCCCACTAGCGGAGAACACCGGGGAGCTGTTTTTT. Its protein is CASSPLAENTGELFF.

The chain combines TRBV4-1 with TRBJ2-1; 7 nucleotides agree with TRBD2. CDR1 MGHRA and CDR2 YSYEKL come from the germline V gene. V shed 0 bases and J 8 bases; nucleotides not matched to a gene: 7. The length of the CDR3 is 15 residues. The CDR3 sequence is CASSQDLGGGDEQFF. In DNA, the CDR3 is TGCGCCAGCAGCCAAGATCTGGGGGGAGGGGATGAGCAGTTCTTC.

V usage is TRBV4-1 and J usage is TRBJ1-2; D is perhaps TRBD1 (5 bases). V shed 2 bases and J shed 12 bases, with 19 bases lying between them. Germline CDR1 MGHRA, CDR2 YSYEKL. The length of the CDR3 is 14 residues. CDR3 DNA: TGCGCCAGCAGCCAATTGGGGCTGCGACAACCAAACACCTTC. Translation gives CASSQLGLRQPNTF.

The rearrangement joins TRBV20-1 to TRBJ1-4; D gene unclear. The germline CDR1 and CDR2 sequences are DFQATT and SNEGSKA (reference sequence). V was shortened by 3 bases and J by 0 bases, with 11 bases between the two germline ends. This CDR3 contains 15 residues. CDR3 bases: TGCAGTGCTAGTGGCTCAGATTCAACTAATGAAAAACTGTTTTTT. Residues: CSASGSDSTNEKLFF.

The chain is built from TRBV7-8 and TRBJ1-2; 8 nucleotides align to TRBD1. The CDR3 is made up of 16 amino acids. Germline V gene sequence: CDR1 SGHVS, CDR2 FQNEAQ. The V and J ends lost 4 bases and 2 bases, in that order; junction bases with no gene match: 9. In DNA form, the CDR3 reads TGTGCCAGCAGCTCCGCCAGGACAGGGACCAACTATGGCTACACCTTC. Amino acids: CASSSARTGTNYGYTF. Full variable domain (rest looked up from reference TRBV7-8 and TRBJ1-2): GAGVSQSPRYKVAKRGQDVALRCDPISGHVSLFWYQQALGQGPEFLTYFQNEAQLDKSGLPSDRFFAERPEGSVSTLKIQRTQQEDSAVYLCASSSARTGTNYGYTFGSGTRLTVV.

The gene calls are TRBV7-8 and TRBJ2-7; 9 nucleotides line up with TRBD1. V shed 4 bases, J shed 3 bases, and the junction held 13 bases outside the gene matches. The CDR3 loop spans 17 amino acids. Germline values: CDR1 SGHVS, CDR2 FQNEAQ. CDR3 residues: CASSSVVRTGDFYEQYF. The CDR3 DNA follows: TGTGCCAGCAGCTCGGTGGTTCGGACAGGGGATTTCTACGAGCAGTACTTC.